This T cell receptor (beta chain) was captured by sequencing in a study of tumor-infiltrating lymphocytes in oesophageal squamous cell carcinoma. By share, this clonotype ranks as medium-sized. This CDR3 is 16 amino acids long. From germline, CDR1 is SGHVS and CDR2 FNYEAQ. Trimming took off 5 bases at V and 0 bases at J, with 14 bases between the two ends. TCRdb reanalysed the PCR reads using MiXCR and keeps one entry per CDR3 protein. The data contain approximately 15,000 distinct CDR3 sequences, roughly 55% of them seen just once; the ten biggest clones take up around 18%. Sequencing was performed on esophageal tumor tissue. This chain connects TRBV7-6 to TRBJ2-1; D might be TRBD1 (6 bases). The source is a male donor with esophageal squamous cell carcinoma. The CDR3 nucleotides are TGTGCCAGCAGCGGGATGAGGGGGAGCTCCTACAATGAGCAGTTCTTC. Protein: CASSGMRGSSYNEQFF.